Below are 27 T cell receptor beta chains sequenced from a single sample in a study of technical replicates of blood from a few donors (dated by TCRdb to 2016 to 2017). The method was the immunoSEQ multiplex PCR assay. The immuneACCESS repertoire file appears here via TCRdb, limited to in-frame rearrangements. These files lack a portion of the clones; in checked studies, under half of the deficit traces to unresolved V genes, and the cause of the others is not known. In all, the sample holds 70,000 to 95,000 clones, and over 85% of those were seen once. The ten largest clones represent roughly 0.26% of the sample. Sequenced: T cells isolated from PBMCs. The receptors come from a human donor in good health.

The genes are TRBV2 and TRBJ2-1; D perhaps matches TRBD1 (7 bases). Trimming stripped 6 bases from V and 13 bases from J, with 13 bases between. Looked up from germline, CDR1 is SNHLY and CDR2 is FYNNEI. CDR3 size: 11 residues. CDR3 nucleotide sequence: TGTGCCAGCAGCTGGGGGGACAGACAGTTCTTC. This encodes CASSWGDRQFF.

The chain combines TRBV5-1 with TRBJ1-1; tentatively, D is TRBD1 (5 bases). The germline CDR1 and CDR2 sequences are SGHRS and YFSETQ. Trimming shortened V by 3 bases and J by 3 bases, and 18 bases separated the two germline ends. This CDR3 is 16 amino acids long. The CDR3 DNA is TGCGCCAGCAGCTCCCGGGGGGAGGGGAAGGACACTGAAGCTTTCTTT. This sequence encodes CASSSRGEGKDTEAFF.

This chain uses TRBV4-1 with TRBJ1-5, with D possibly TRBD1 on 5 matching bases. CDR3 length: 13 amino acids. Germline CDR1 MGHRA, CDR2 YSYEKL. Trimming cost V 4 bases and J 7 bases, with 11 bases left between them. As DNA, the CDR3 is TGCGCCAGCAGCCTGCTTGGGGGGCAGCCCCAGCATTTT. Amino acid sequence: CASSLLGGQPQHF.

The V and J genes are TRBV7-2 and TRBJ1-5, with a possible D match to TRBD1 (6 bases). The CDR3 runs to 15 residues. Germline V gene lookup returns CDR1 SGHTA and CDR2 FQGNSA. The ends were cut back, 3 bases at V and 5 bases at J, with 14 bases in the middle. CDR3 in DNA: TGTGCCAGCAGCTTGGCCGGGACACAGTATCAGCCCCAGCATTTT. It yields the protein CASSLAGTQYQPQHF.

The rearrangement joins TRBV7-8 to TRBJ2-1; 12 nucleotides line up with TRBD2. This CDR3 is built from 19 residues. Per the germline V gene, CDR1 is SGHVS and CDR2 is FQNEAQ. J lost 9 bases, V lost 0 bases, and 15 bases had no gene match. CDR3 bases: TGTGCCAGCAGCTTAGCGAACTTCCGCGGACTAGCGGGACTAGGTGAGCAGTTCTTC. Translating it yields CASSLANFRGLAGLGEQFF.

V is TRBV28 and J is TRBJ2-5; possibly TRBD2 for D (5 bases). V lost 2 bases and J lost 4, with 11 bases in between. Germline-derived CDR1 and CDR2 are MDHEN and SYDVKM. This CDR3 is 14 amino acids long. The CDR3 reads CASSLGGGRETQYF. CDR3 in DNA: TGTGCCAGCAGTTTAGGTGGAGGCAGAGAGACCCAGTACTTC.

The V and J genes are TRBV6-6 and TRBJ1-5; D is possibly TRBD1 (5 bases). Germline V lookup: CDR1 MNHNY, CDR2 SVGAGI (reference sequence). The CDR3 runs 15 residues. Trimming cost V 0 bases and J 4 bases, with 10 bases left between them. The CDR3 sequence is CASSYSDRANQPQHF. DNA for the CDR3: TGTGCCAGCAGTTACTCCGACAGAGCAAATCAGCCCCAGCATTTT.

The chain recombines TRBV18 with TRBJ2-7; TRBD2 matches at 10 bases. With 6 bases clipped from V and 4 bases from J, the junction kept 6 bases outside the gene matches. This CDR3 region has 14 residues. Germline V gene sequence: CDR1 KGHSH, CDR2 LQKENI. CDR3 DNA: TGTGCCAGCTCCCTAGCGGGAGATCGATACGAGCAGTACTTC. Protein product: CASSLAGDRYEQYF.

The gene calls are TRBV6-5 and TRBJ2-2; 7 bases are shared with TRBD2. CDR3 size: 14 residues. V lost 6 bases and J lost 0; bases outside the gene matches: 1. Germline CDR1 reads MNHEY; CDR2 reads SVGAGI. CDR3 coding DNA: TGTGCCAGCAGCCTAGCGGCGAACACCGGGGAGCTGTTTTTT. Protein sequence: CASSLAANTGELFF.

The chain employs TRBV9 and TRBJ2-3, with 10 bases aligning to TRBD1. Germline assignment: CDR1 SGDLS and CDR2 YYNGEE. The CDR3 loop spans 16 amino acids. The ends lost 3 bases at V and 10 bases at J; junction bases unmatched: 14. The DNA of the CDR3 is TGTGCCAGCAGCGCCGGGACAGGGGCAGGTTATGCCGCGCAGTATTTT. This sequence encodes CASSAGTGAGYAAQYF.

The chain links TRBV28 to TRBJ2-7; TRBD1 is a possible D gene (6 bases). This CDR3 comprises 17 residues. Trimming pared 6 bases from V and 0 bases from J, leaving 21 bases between. CDR1 MDHEN and CDR2 SYDVKM come from the germline V gene. The CDR3 region is CASSLLQGKKSSYEQYF. The DNA of the CDR3 is TGTGCCAGCAGCTTACTACAGGGAAAGAAAAGCTCCTACGAGCAGTACTTC.

This clone showed up just once. V is TRBV18 and J is TRBJ1-1; perhaps TRBD1 as D (6 bases). Germline V lookup: CDR1 KGHSH, CDR2 LQKENI. The CDR3 is made up of 14 amino acids. The ends were cut back, 3 bases at V and 10 bases at J, with 18 bases in the middle. Here the CDR3 DNA reads TGTGCCAGCTCACCTTCCGACAGGCCCCGGGGAGCTTTCTTT. Its protein is CASSPSDRPRGAFF. The full variable domain, with the rest looked up from reference TRBV18 and TRBJ1-1, is NAGVMQNPRHLVRRRGQEARLRCSPMKGHSHVYWYRQLPEEGLKFMVYLQKENIIDESGMPKERFSAEFPKEGPSILRIQQVVRGDSAAYFCASSPSDRPRGAFFGQGTRLTVV.

The chain combines TRBV19 with TRBJ1-2; 8 nucleotides agree with TRBD1. Germline loops: CDR1 LNHDA, CDR2 SQIVND (reference sequence). The CDR3 runs to 19 residues. Trimming at V came to 3 bases and at J to 2 bases, leaving 17 bases not matched to a gene. DNA of the CDR3: TGTGCCAGTAGTATCCGTCGACTGCTCGGACAGGGTAAAAACTATGGCTACACCTTC. Amino acids: CASSIRRLLGQGKNYGYTF. The variable domain in full, completed from reference TRBV19 and TRBJ1-2, reads DGGITQSPKYLFRKEGQNVTLSCEQNLNHDAMYWYRQDPGQGLRLIYYSQIVNDFQKGDIAEGYSVSREKKESFPLTVTSAQKNPTAFYLCASSIRRLLGQGKNYGYTFGSGTRLTVV.

The chain combines TRBV11-2 with TRBJ2-7, with D uncertain. V was clipped by 4 bases and J by 3 bases, with 16 bases between them. Germline V CDR1 and CDR2: SGHAT, FQNNGV. This CDR3 spans 15 amino acids. The CDR3 DNA reads as TGTGCCAGCAGCTCACCAAGTCTCCTCGGCTACGAGCAGTACTTC. Protein sequence: CASSSPSLLGYEQYF.

This chain uses TRBV4-2 with TRBJ1-1, with a weak D call TRBD1 (5 bases). Germline values: CDR1 LGHNA, CDR2 YNFKEQ. The V and J ends lost 6 bases and 6 bases respectively, with 17 bases between them. The CDR3 length is 14 residues. CDR3 residues: CASRSGGTYAEAFF. DNA for the CDR3: TGTGCCAGCAGGAGCGGGGGGACGTATGCTGAAGCTTTCTTT.

The J gene is TRBJ2-7, the V gene TRBV4-1; a possible D gene is TRBD2 (6 bases). Germline V lookup: CDR1 MGHRA, CDR2 YSYEKL. V was clipped by 5 bases and J by 0 bases, with 14 bases between them. CDR3 length equals 15 residues. The CDR3 protein is CASSSGRTASYEQYF. The CDR3 nucleotides are TGCGCCAGCAGCTCCGGGAGAACAGCCTCCTACGAGCAGTACTTC.

The chain joins TRBV28 to TRBJ1-2; D might be TRBD1 (6 bases). Germline V CDR1 and CDR2: MDHEN, SYDVKM. The CDR3 consists of 14 residues. The ends were cut back, 4 bases at V and 0 bases at J, with 9 bases in the middle. The CDR3 DNA reads TGTGCCAGCAGTTGGACAGTAGCTAACTATGGCTACACCTTC. This gives the protein CASSWTVANYGYTF.

The chain employs TRBV12-5 and TRBJ2-7, with 15 bases that match TRBD2. Germline V CDR1 and CDR2: LGHNT, FRNRAP. V lost 1 base, J lost 4 bases, and 8 bases stayed unmatched. The CDR3 length is 18 residues. CDR3 protein: CASGLGQGGTSGGYEQYF. The DNA for the CDR3 is TGTGCTAGTGGTTTGGGGCAGGGTGGGACTAGCGGGGGGTACGAGCAGTACTTC.

This chain links TRBV7-9 with TRBJ1-6; a possible D gene is TRBD1 (6 bases). From germline, CDR1 is SEHNR and CDR2 FQNEAQ (reference sequence). The CDR3 runs to 14 residues. The ends were cut back, 4 bases at V and 7 bases at J, with 11 bases in the middle. CDR3 bases: TGTGCCAGCAGCTCAGGACAGTCCAATTCACCCCTCCACTTT. It codes for CASSSGQSNSPLHF.

The rearrangement links TRBV11-3 to TRBJ1-4; D ambiguous. Germline CDR1 reads SGHNT; CDR2 reads YENEEA. Trimming shortened V by 10 bases and J by 6 bases, and 18 bases separated the two germline ends. This CDR3 spans 14 amino acids. The CDR3 region is CAMTRLLEDEKLFF. The CDR3 coding sequence is TGTGCCATGACGCGACTTTTGGAAGATGAAAAACTGTTTTTT.

CDR3: CASSQVLQETQYF. CDR3 coding DNA: TGCGCCAGCAGCCAAGTTCTCCAAGAGACCCAGTACTTC. V usage is TRBV4-1 and J usage is TRBJ2-5; D remains unclear. The length of the CDR3 is 13 residues. CDR1 and CDR2 (germline): MGHRA, YSYEKL. V dropped 1 base and J dropped 1 base, with 4 bases sitting between them.

This chain links TRBV2 with TRBJ2-7, with 9 bases lining up with TRBD2. The CDR3 consists of 14 residues. CDR1 is SNHLY, CDR2 FYNNEI, per germline. The ends lost 8 bases at V and 0 bases at J; junction bases unmatched: 5. CDR3 nucleotide sequence: TGTGCCAGCGTCAGCGGGAGGCTCTCCTACGAGCAGTACTTC. It specifies CASVSGRLSYEQYF.

The rearrangement links TRBV29-1 to TRBJ2-5; D call uncertain. Trimming pared 4 bases from V and 0 bases from J, leaving 3 bases between. This CDR3 comprises 11 residues. Germline-derived CDR1 and CDR2 are SQVTM and ANQGSEA. CDR3 in DNA: TGCAGCGTTGCCTACCAAGAGACCCAGTACTTC. Translating it yields CSVAYQETQYF. The whole variable domain, filled in from reference TRBV29-1 and TRBJ2-5, reads SAVISQKPSRDICQRGTSLTIQCQVDSQVTMMFWYRQQPGQSLTLIATANQGSEATYESGFVIDKFPISRPNLTFSTLTVSNMSPEDSSIYLCSVAYQETQYFGPGTRLLVL.

The CDR3 DNA is TGTGCCAGCAGTTTGAAAGCCAATCAGCCCCAGCATTTT. It codes for CASSLKANQPQHF. The V call is TRBV27, the J call TRBJ1-5, with unresolved D. CDR1 and CDR2 (germline): MNHEY, SMNVEV (reference sequence). The CDR3 spans 13 residues. With 3 bases removed from V and 3 bases from J, the gap between germline ends came to 6 bases.

The chain has TRBV6-6 and TRBJ2-1; TRBD1 agrees at 8 bases. V gave up 6 bases and J gave up 4 bases; unmatched junction bases: 2. CDR3 length equals 13 residues. CDR1 is MNHNY and CDR2 is SVGAGI in the germline V gene (reference sequence). CDR3 DNA: TGTGCCAGCAGGGGGACAGGATACAATGAGCAGTTCTTC. Translating gives CASRGTGYNEQFF.

The chain recombines TRBV4-1 with TRBJ2-3; 8 bases map to TRBD2. The CDR3 has 18 amino acids. Germline V gives CDR1 MGHRA, CDR2 YSYEKL. J lost 4 bases, V lost 0 bases, and 12 bases had no gene match. CDR3 nucleotides: TGCGCCAGCAGCCAAGATGGCGGGGGGCGAGGGTTCCCAGATACGCAGTATTTT. Encoded protein: CASSQDGGGRGFPDTQYF.

The genes are TRBV28 and TRBJ2-5; the match to TRBD1 covers 9 bases. The germline V gene has CDR1 MDHEN and CDR2 SYDVKM. V lost 8 bases to trimming and J lost 2 bases; unmatched junction nucleotides: 3. The CDR3 is made up of 13 amino acids. The CDR3 DNA follows: TGTGCCAGCCGGGACAGGGAGCAAGAGACCCAGTACTTC. Translating it yields CASRDREQETQYF.